The sequence of this TCR beta chain was determined in a study of cytomegalovirus exposure and HLA in healthy donors (dated by TCRdb to between 2016 and 2019). Notes on the research overall: According to an earlier analysis of 450 to 650 of the donors, 150 million to 200 million T cells yielded 90 million to 130 million unique TCR beta sequences and 250 to 350 Gb of sequence data. An early release that covered about 600 HLA-typed donors contained approximately 300 gigabases of sequencing data and 85 million to 100 million unique TCR sequences. Of the 300 to 500 genotyped donors, less than 90% were placed in the genetic ancestry cluster associated with self-reported Caucasian donors. The aim of the study was to test whether cataloging public T cell receptors could identify signatures of past pathogen exposure. The study used immunosequencing to profile the T cell repertoires of approximately 640 subjects and linked those repertoires to cytomegalovirus serostatus. Along with the roughly 610-subject first cohort, a separate validation cohort of around 110 different subjects was used. To predict cytomegalovirus infection status, the study combined high-throughput TCR immunosequencing, statistical association of individual TCRs with disease status, and machine learning. A later analysis re-analyzed previously published TCR beta repertoires from several hundred donors and added high-resolution HLA genotyping to study TCR occurrence patterns. Rather than drawing on any new phenotypic data, the later analysis identified candidate immune exposures from TCR beta sequences and the way those sequences occurred across donors. To decide whether each TCR beta V gene segment behaved as functional or pseudogenic, an earlier analysis of approximately 620 of the donors relied on high-throughput TCR beta sequencing. Donor age, sex, ethnicity and CMV serostatus were collected together with the repertoire data. In a later genetic analysis, genome-wide SNP genotypes for about three fifths of the 666 donors were used, and that subset was treated as a discovery cohort. All discovery cohort repertoires had been generated on a single sequencing platform. HLA typing included class I and class II loci at four-digit resolution. The number of donors typed differed by locus, with about 629-640 for A, B, C, DRB1 and DQB1, roughly 550 for DQA1, approximately 580 for DPA1, and approximately 470 for DPB1. Roughly 5 DR-DQ haplotypes were handled as single units for association and clustering, since linkage in the cohort was strong. On average, about 240,000 unique TCR beta nucleotide sequences were sequenced per donor among about 400 genotyped donors of the cohort, with about 19% of those sequences being non-productive.

Overall results and qualifications from the work: A further reported finding was that TCR beta sequences accurately predicted the HLA-A and HLA-B alleles for most subjects in the first cohort. Linkage disequilibrium might explain the correlated functional status among segregating V segments, but an unknown experimental factor could not be excluded. The study gave a list of under 200 TCR beta chains associated with cytomegalovirus. In vitro tests confirmed that three of the cytomegalovirus-associated TCR beta chains recognize cytomegalovirus antigens. In an earlier analysis of 587 of the donors, most TCR beta V segments were observed in productive rearrangements about 90% or about 30% of the time, broadly matching IMGT annotations. Assigning TCR associations to individual alleles was difficult when HLA alleles, especially DR and DQ, strongly co-occurred. Roughly uniform sequencing depth across donors was assumed in presence/absence analyses, although this assumption may not hold. In a later analysis, most CMV-associated TCR beta chains were found to appear HLA-restricted, with HLA associations seemingly driven largely by CMV exposure. The authors suggested that the approach could potentially be generalized to other disease states and immunological phenotypes. V-gene and J-gene trimming of TCR beta chains was associated with a missense DCLRE1C variant in a later genetic analysis, and the association was replicated in an independent cohort. This cohort had only TCR beta chains sequenced, and the lack of alpha or paired-chain data limited which features could be detected. In a later analysis, 16,951 TCR beta sequences were associated with specific HLA alleles at a false discovery rate of 0.05. A later analysis found that HLA-associated TCR beta chains were more clonally expanded and had lower generation probabilities than equally common non-associated chains. Cytomegalovirus status was reported to be diagnosed by the classifier with high specificity and sensitivity in both the original and validation cohorts. A cluster of highly shared sequence variants was judged likely to be a technical artifact of the sequencing pipeline. Some IMGT-functional V segments, including TRBV6-2 and TRBV6-3, could not be told apart with the 87-base-pair reads, so those segments were excluded. A later analysis reported that several top co-occurrence clusters appeared linked to parvovirus B19, influenza, CMV and Epstein-Barr virus. Most TCR sequences were seen in very few donors, while some public TCRs were found in many individuals. Some 15 rarely observed V segments, including chromosome 9 orphons, were excluded from the earlier analysis of several hundred of the donors because counts were too low. Compared with the roughly 600-donor mean, donors in an Asian-associated ancestry cluster had fewer N-insertions in productive TCRs, according to a later genetic analysis. According to a later analysis, TCR association rates differed among HLA loci, with DRB1 alleles showing the most associated TCRs and HLA-C alleles showing the fewest. Because HLA typing was unavailable for some donors at each locus, only the typed subset was used in association tests. CMV serostatus was the only immune exposure information available for the cohort.

As concerns this clone: The clone's antigen remains unknown. No base-level quality is on record; no much larger clone is a single base apart.

The germline V gene gives CDR1 as KGHSH and CDR2 as LQKENI. The CDR3 has 15 amino acids, counting the end cysteine and phenylalanine. Solely the CDR3 DNA is kept, with 45 bases framed from the first base. The V end loses 3 bases and the J end loses 1 base, and a stretch of 10 bases separates them. Library creation used the immunoSEQ multiplex PCR assay. For the multiplex PCR, a mixture combining 60 forward primers for TCR Vbeta segments and 13 reverse primers for TCR Jbeta segments was used. The CDR3 region of rearranged TCR beta genes was amplified from genomic DNA with a multiplex PCR assay. The amplified TCR beta libraries were sequenced on the Illumina HiSeq System as 87-base-pair reads. From the authors' description of their analysis: A later analysis tallied approximately 87 million unique TCR beta chains across the 666 repertoires, and around 10 million of those chains were shared by two or more donors. To remove PCR and sequencing errors, raw reads were error-corrected and collapsed into unique sequences using a nearest-neighbor algorithm that merged closely related sequences. CDR3 sequences were aligned to IMGT reference sequences to assign V, D and J gene segments. Each retained sequence needed at least a six-nucleotide match to both a V gene segment and a J gene segment. Rearrangements were classified as productive when the CDR3 lacked stop codons and remained in frame with V and J, and all other rearrangements were classified as non-productive. Following IMGT convention, CDR3 was defined as the stretch from the second conserved V-encoded cysteine to the conserved J-encoded phenylalanine. The earlier analysis of 500 to 750 of the donors excluded any sequence lacking an unambiguous match to a single V gene segment. In an earlier analysis of 587 of the donors, V segments were called functional above 56.7% productive rearrangements and were called segregating when the between-donor standard deviation exceeded 5%. To diagnose cytomegalovirus status from the catalog of TCR beta chain sequences, a statistical classification framework was built. A later analysis assigned V and J genes by comparing TCR nucleotide sequences with IMGT/GENE-DB human TR gene sequences. Using the TCRdist pipeline, a later analysis assigned CDR3 sequences along with most-parsimonious VDJ recombination scenarios. In a later analysis, each TCR beta chain was defined by its CDR3 amino acid sequence together with its V-gene family, and reads lacking a unique V-gene family were excluded. A later analysis removed several hundred highly shared, low-generation-probability nucleotide sequences to deal with suspected cross-contamination and a sequencing artifact. A later analysis calculated a clonal expansion index for each public chain from normalized within-repertoire ranks of inferred template counts. In a later analysis, generation probabilities were computed with a VDJ recombination model fitted to out-of-frame rearrangements, and the resulting probabilities were checked against IGoR. In a later analysis, TCR-TCR, TCR-HLA and TCR-CMV co-occurrence was scored with hypergeometric tests, and a repertoire-size bias correction was applied to TCR pairs. In a later analysis, false discovery rates were estimated by permuting HLA or CMV assignments 20 times. In a later analysis, co-occurring TCRs were grouped using DBSCAN, and TCRdist sequence similarity was added for clustering within HLA-allele-positive subsets. Repertoires with fewer than 30,000 or more than 120,000 public chains, plus five repertoires with anomalous nucleotide sharing, were excluded from co-occurrence clustering. TCRdb provides this immuneACCESS table in a form limited to in-frame rearrangements. Some clones are lacking; in checked studies, under half of them reflect an unresolved V gene, and why the rest are absent is not known. The V and J calls and clone size are taken from that table; D and trimming were inferred from the DNA. In all, the sample holds 90,000 to 120,000 clones, and over 65% of those were seen once. The ten largest clonotypes hold around 15% of the sample.

The cohort consisted of 600 or so healthy bone marrow donors. All cohort members were sampled while nominally healthy, although unrecorded immune exposures were likely present. The donor tested CMV seropositive and was one of the 289 seropositive cohort members. Each donor provided a peripheral blood sample, and peripheral blood mononuclear cells were used for TCR beta sequencing. The Qiagen DNeasy Blood Extraction Kit was used to extract genomic DNA from the blood cell samples. The chain is assembled from TRBV18 and TRBJ2-1, and the D gene may be TRBD1, 5 bases matching. The receptor comes from a middle-aged woman in good health and CMV-seropositive. The specimen sequenced was PBMCs. The CDR3 in this case is CASSPDGASYNEQFF. In nucleotide form, the sequence is TGTGCCAGCTCACCCGATGGGGCGTCCTACAATGAGCAGTTCTTC.